This record concerns one T cell receptor (beta chain) sequence. Its target is not known. These data are taken from a study of T cells after yellow fever vaccination. As for the study in general: When fractions had low cell numbers, they were prepared with SMART-Seq v4 Ultra Low Input. Study-wide points: FACS-sorted repertoires could harbor abundant contaminating bulk-population clonotypes.

As TCR cDNA was made by 5'RACE template switching, a universal primer site and UMIs were added. TCRdb reanalysed the 5' RACE reads using MiXCR and keeps one entry per CDR3 protein. Of roughly 300,000 distinct CDR3 sequences listed, 6.5% to 8.5% are singletons. Sequencing was performed on PBMCs, taken roughly 45 days after the first yellow fever vaccination. The TCR originated in a man aged 18 to 29 who received the YFV17D yellow fever vaccine.

The DNA of the CDR3 is TGTGCCAGCAGTTTATACTCCCATCGGCCCATTCAGTACTTC. Protein: CASSLYSHRPIQYF. The rearrangement links TRBV27 to TRBJ2-4; D uncertain. The CDR3 runs to 14 residues. The V end was cut by 1 base, the J end by 9 bases, with 13 bases between. In germline, CDR1 is MNHEY, CDR2 SMNVEV (reference sequence).